This T cell receptor beta chain was sequenced in a study of regulatory T cells in long-lasting Graves disease. General study findings and limits: There was favoring of TRBV28, TRBJ1-2 and TRBJ2-5 in persistent disease.

Time point in this sample: newly diagnosed GD, antithyroid drugs for less than 3 months. Extracted PBMC RNA gave rise to the TCR library. Blood from the periphery, about 9.7 milliliters in all, was drawn into EDTA tubes. There are 18 residues in the CDR3. Germline V gene sequence: CDR1 SGHDN, CDR2 FVKESK. Unmatched junction bases numbered 9, after V lost 0 bases and J lost 1 base. HTBI primers from iRepertoire and Arm-PCR of CDR3 regions yielded the TCR beta libraries. MiXCR was run by TCRdb on the multiplex PCR reads, yielding one entry per CDR3 protein. The table includes 620,000 or so distinct CDR3 sequences, approximately 15% detected once. This clonotype was detected many times. Antigen unknown. These data also formed part of another study, on T cells in Graves' hyperthyroidism and ophthalmopathy. That work states: Criteria for exclusion of patients were uncontrolled infection, other autoimmune disease, pregnancy or lactation. Primed by the HTBI set, a first-round RT-PCR was run on the TCR CDR3.

Sequenced here: peripheral blood mononuclear cells (PBMCs), sampled at new diagnosis, from a patient treated with antithyroid drugs. The rearrangement uses TRBV14 and TRBJ2-3; TRBD2 aligns across 8 bases. This receptor was taken from a woman aged 25-40 years with Graves disease. The CDR3 sequence is CASSQDRALAGRTDTQYF. DNA of the CDR3: TGTGCCAGCAGCCAAGATCGTGCGCTAGCGGGCCGCACAGATACGCAGTATTTT.